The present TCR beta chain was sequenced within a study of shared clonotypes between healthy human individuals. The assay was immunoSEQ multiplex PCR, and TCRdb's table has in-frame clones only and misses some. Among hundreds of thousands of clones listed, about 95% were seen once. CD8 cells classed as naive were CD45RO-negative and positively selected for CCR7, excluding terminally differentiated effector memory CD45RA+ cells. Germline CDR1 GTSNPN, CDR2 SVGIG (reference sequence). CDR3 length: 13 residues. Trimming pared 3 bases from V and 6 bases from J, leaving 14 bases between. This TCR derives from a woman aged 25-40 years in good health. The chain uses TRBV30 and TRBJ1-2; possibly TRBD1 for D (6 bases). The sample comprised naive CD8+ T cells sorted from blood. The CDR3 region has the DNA TGTGCCTGGAGAGACCGGACAGCGGATGGCTACACCTTC. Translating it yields CAWRDRTADGYTF.